This T cell receptor beta chain was profiled in a study of cytomegalovirus exposure and HLA in healthy donors (dated by TCRdb to about 2017). Study-level background: An earlier analysis of some 600 of the donors reported 276 Gb of sequence data and about 120 million unique TCR beta sequences obtained from about 180 million T cells. In addition to the first cohort of 650 to 750 subjects, a separate validation cohort of over 90 different subjects was used. Roughly 300 gigabases of sequencing data and tens of millions of unique TCR sequences were included in an early release covering 500 to 750 HLA-typed donors. About five DR-DQ haplotypes were handled as single units for association and clustering because linkage in the cohort was strong. Using immunosequencing, the study profiled T cell repertoires from 666 subjects and related those repertoires to cytomegalovirus serostatus. To predict cytomegalovirus infection status, the study brought together high-throughput TCR immunosequencing, statistical association of individual TCRs with disease status, and machine learning. To study patterns of TCR occurrence, a later analysis re-analyzed previously published TCR beta repertoires from under 750 donors and added high-resolution HLA genotyping. On average, around 240,000 unique TCR beta nucleotide sequences were sequenced per donor among 398 genotyped donors of the cohort, with 15% to 20% of those sequences being non-productive. HLA typing included class I and class II loci at four-digit resolution. Typing coverage differed by locus: A, B, C, DRB1 and DQB1 were typed in about 620-630 donors, DQA1 in about 550, DPA1 in some 610, and DPB1 in 400 to 490. In an earlier analysis of roughly 540 of the donors, high-throughput TCR beta sequencing was used to judge whether each TCR beta V gene segment behaved as functional or pseudogenic. Every discovery cohort repertoire had been produced on one sequencing platform. Of the approximately 400 genotyped donors, over 80% were placed in the genetic ancestry cluster associated with self-reported Caucasian donors. Rather than using new phenotypic data, the later analysis identified candidate immune exposures from TCR beta sequences and from how often those sequences occurred across donors. A later genetic analysis used genome-wide SNP genotypes for about 60% of the roughly 670 donors, treating that subset as a discovery cohort. Donor age, sex, ethnicity and CMV serostatus were collected together with the repertoire data. The study aimed to test whether cataloging public T cell receptors could reveal signatures of past pathogen exposure.

The cohort consisted of 666 healthy bone marrow donors. At the time of sampling, every cohort member was nominally healthy, though immune exposures that went unrecorded were likely present. The donor was CMV seronegative and belonged to the group of approximately 320 seronegative cohort members. Each donor provided a peripheral blood sample, and peripheral blood mononuclear cells were used for TCR beta sequencing. Genomic DNA was extracted from the blood cell samples with the Qiagen DNeasy Blood Extraction Kit. Library method: the immunoSEQ multiplex PCR assay. For the multiplex PCR, a mixture combining 60 forward primers for TCR Vbeta segments and 13 reverse primers for TCR Jbeta segments was used. The CDR3 region of rearranged TCR beta genes was amplified from genomic DNA by a multiplex PCR assay. On the Illumina HiSeq System, the amplified TCR beta libraries were sequenced as 87-base-pair reads. On the study's bioinformatics: A later analysis tallied 75 million to 95 million unique TCR beta chains across the 666 repertoires, and some 10 million of those chains were shared by two or more donors. To remove PCR and sequencing errors, raw reads were error-corrected and collapsed into unique sequences using a nearest-neighbor algorithm that merged closely related sequences. V, D and J gene segments were assigned by aligning CDR3 sequences to IMGT reference sequences. For a sequence to be retained, at least a six-nucleotide match to both a V gene segment and a J gene segment was required. A rearrangement was called productive if the CDR3 had no stop codons and remained in frame with V and J, and every other rearrangement was called non-productive. Following IMGT convention, CDR3 was defined as the stretch from the second conserved V-encoded cysteine up to the conserved J-encoded phenylalanine. The earlier analysis of roughly 590 of the donors excluded sequences that lacked an unambiguous match to a single V gene segment. An earlier analysis of 587 of the donors classified V segments as functional when productive rearrangements were above 56.7% and as segregating when the standard deviation between donors was above 5%. A statistical classification framework was developed to diagnose cytomegalovirus status using the catalog of TCR beta chain sequences. V and J gene assignment, in a later analysis, came from comparing TCR nucleotide sequences with IMGT/GENE-DB human TR gene sequences. A later analysis assigned CDR3 sequences and most-parsimonious VDJ recombination scenarios with the TCRdist pipeline. In a later analysis, each TCR beta chain was defined by its CDR3 amino acid sequence together with its V-gene family, and reads without a unique V-gene family were excluded. To address suspected cross-contamination and a sequencing artifact, a later analysis removed 450 to 700 highly shared, low-generation-probability nucleotide sequences. In a later analysis, a clonal expansion index was calculated for each public chain from normalized within-repertoire ranks of inferred template counts. A later analysis computed generation probabilities with a VDJ recombination model fitted to out-of-frame rearrangements, and checked the results against IGoR. Hypergeometric tests were used in a later analysis to score TCR-TCR, TCR-HLA and TCR-CMV co-occurrence, with a repertoire-size bias correction applied to the TCR pairs. In a later analysis, false discovery rates were estimated by permuting HLA or CMV assignments 20 times. In a later analysis, co-occurring TCRs were grouped using DBSCAN, with TCRdist sequence similarity added in when clustering inside HLA-allele-positive subsets. For co-occurrence clustering, repertoires with fewer than 30,000 or more than 120,000 public chains were excluded, along with about five repertoires with anomalous nucleotide sharing. As stored in TCRdb, this immuneACCESS dataset retains in-frame rearrangements with V and J assigned. A fraction of the clones does not appear; measured against another copy, unresolved V genes explain less than half of the discrepancy, and the remainder lacks a known reason. The V and J calls and clone size were taken over from that table, and D and trimming were inferred from the DNA. Within this sample are around 130,000 clones, with over 70% of them counted one time only. Under 4.5% of the sample belongs to the ten largest clones.

The CDR3 runs 16 residues from the cysteine to the phenylalanine. Only CDR3 DNA is held: 48 bases, read in frame from base 1. The V and J ends are trimmed by 5 bases and 0 bases, leaving 13 bases between them. CDR1 and CDR2 were assigned from the germline V gene (reference sequence) as MNHNY and SVGAGI. Overall results and qualifications from the work: Because HLA typing was unavailable for some donors at each locus, only the typed subset was used in association tests. A total of 164 TCR beta chains were listed by the study as associated with cytomegalovirus. In both the original and validation cohorts, the classifier was reported to diagnose cytomegalovirus status with high specificity and sensitivity. In a later genetic analysis, fewer N-insertions in productive TCRs were reported among donors in an Asian-associated ancestry cluster than the 666-donor mean. A further reported finding was that TCR beta sequences accurately predicted the HLA-A and HLA-B alleles for most subjects in the first cohort. CMV serostatus was the only immune exposure information available for the cohort. An earlier analysis of 587 of the donors showed that most TCR beta V segments appeared in productive rearrangements either about 87% or about 30% of the time, which broadly matched IMGT annotations. The authors suggested that the approach could potentially be extended to other disease states and immunological phenotypes. A later analysis found that HLA-associated TCR beta chains were more clonally expanded and had lower generation probabilities than equally common non-associated chains. Most CMV-associated TCR beta chains appeared to be HLA-restricted in a later analysis, and the HLA associations seemed to be driven largely by CMV exposure. A later analysis associated 15,000 or so TCR beta sequences with specific HLA alleles at a false discovery rate of 0.05. Sequencing depth was assumed to be roughly uniform across donors in the presence/absence analyses, though that assumption may not hold. Linkage disequilibrium might explain the correlated functional status among segregating V segments, but an unknown experimental factor could not be excluded. According to a later analysis, TCR association rates differed among HLA loci, with DRB1 alleles showing the most associated TCRs and HLA-C alleles showing the fewest. The earlier analysis of a few hundred of the donors excluded roughly 16 rarely observed V segments, including chromosome 9 orphons, because counts were too low. In a later analysis, several top co-occurrence clusters were reported to appear linked to parvovirus B19, influenza, CMV and Epstein-Barr virus. In a later genetic analysis, a missense DCLRE1C variant was associated with V-gene and J-gene trimming of TCR beta chains, and the association was replicated in an independent cohort. A group of highly shared sequence variants was considered likely to be a technical artifact of the sequencing pipeline. The cohort was sequenced for TCR beta chains only, and without alpha or paired-chain data the features that could be detected were limited. In vitro tests confirmed that three of the cytomegalovirus-associated TCR beta chains recognize cytomegalovirus antigens. Most TCR sequences were observed very rarely across donors, whereas some public TCRs were present in many individuals. Because the 87-base-pair reads could not distinguish some IMGT-functional V segments, including TRBV6-2 and TRBV6-3, those segments were excluded. Strong co-occurrence of HLA alleles, especially DR and DQ, made assigning TCR associations to individual alleles difficult.

Of note for this clone: What this receptor recognizes is not known. The sample holds no much larger clone one base away, and base qualities are not on file.

This receptor chain uses TRBV6-6 and TRBJ2-2; a tentative D match to TRBD1 spans 7 bases. Sequenced input: PBMCs. The receptor was isolated from a woman in her thirties or forties in good health and CMV-seronegative. For the CDR3, the sequence is CASSHGGTANTGELFF. The DNA sequence reads TGTGCCAGCAGTCATGGAGGGACAGCGAACACCGGGGAGCTGTTTTTT.